The rows below give T cell receptor beta chains drawn from one sample of a study of blood T cell repertoires in COVID-19. Clones were sequenced by immunoSEQ multiplex PCR, and TCRdb holds only the in-frame ones, with some missing. The data hold some 350,000 clones, with 80% to 90% observed a single time. The sequencing sample was made of peripheral blood. The receptors stem from a young woman with COVID-19, enrolled during active disease. CDR3s include the opening cysteine and the closing phenylalanine or tryptophan. The order of the fields is D gene, V gene, clone size, J gene, CDR3 DNA, CDR3 protein. The D gene is left open where the match is weak. Expanded clones get a size class; other rows say once, few or many, or leave the size out.

.	TRBV24-1	.	TRBJ1-2	TGTGCCACCAGTGAATCTGAGGAGACAGGCTTATCGGGGGGCTACACCTTC	CATSESEETGLSGGYTF
TRBD2	TRBV6-9	.	TRBJ2-4	TGTGCCAGCAGACTAGCGGGACTAGCCAAAAACATTCAGTACTTC	CASRLAGLAKNIQYF
TRBD2	TRBV28	.	TRBJ2-7	TGTGCCAGCAGTTCTCGACTAGCGGGAGCCTACGAGCAGTACTTC	CASSSRLAGAYEQYF
TRBD2	TRBV5-4	.	TRBJ2-1	TGTGCCAGCAGCTCATCAGTGGCGGGGGCTAGCGGGGGGCCTACCAATGAGCAGTTCTTC	CASSSSVAGASGGPTNEQFF
TRBD1	TRBV2	few	TRBJ2-2	TGTGCCAGCAGTGCGGGGACAGGGTGGTACACCGGGGAGCTGTTTTTT	CASSAGTGWYTGELFF
TRBD1	TRBV19	.	TRBJ1-1	TGTGCCAGTAGTTCACCCCTACCGGGACAGGAGGACACTGAAGCTTTCTTT	CASSSPLPGQEDTEAFF
TRBD1	TRBV9	once	TRBJ2-2	TGTGCCAGCAGCAGAGGGGGACAGGGGTCCGGGGAGCTGTTTTTT	CASSRGGQGSGELFF
TRBD1	TRBV12-3/TRBV12-4	few	TRBJ2-7	TGTGCCAGCAAGGACAGGGGACCGGAGCAGTACTTC	CASKDRGPEQYF
.	TRBV6-2/TRBV6-3	.	TRBJ1-1	TGTGCCAGCAGTTACTCAGGACGAGGGAGGAACACTGAAGCTTTCTTT	CASSYSGRGRNTEAFF
.	TRBV7-2	.	TRBJ1-2	TGTGCCAGCAGCTCACAGGGAATTCGCGGCTACACCTTC	CASSSQGIRGYTF
TRBD1	TRBV19	.	TRBJ1-2	TGTGCCAGTAAGCGGACAGGGAATTATGGCTACACCTTC	CASKRTGNYGYTF
TRBD2	TRBV9	.	TRBJ2-2	TGTGCCAGCAGCGCCCCGTGGGCGGGAGCGCTGTTTTTT	CASSAPWAGALFF
TRBD2	TRBV4-3	.	TRBJ2-4	TGCGCCAGCAGCCAAGGGGGACTAGCCCGGCCGAAAAACATTCAGTACTTC	CASSQGGLARPKNIQYF
.	TRBV10-1	.	TRBJ1-1	TGCGCCAGCAGTGAGGGGTGGGGGGGAGAAGCTTTCTTT	CASSEGWGGEAFF
.	TRBV7-2	.	TRBJ2-2	TGTGCCAGCAGCTCACACACCGGGAGAGCCGGCGGGGAGCTGTTTTTT	CASSSHTGRAGGELFF
TRBD2	TRBV6-2/TRBV6-3	.	TRBJ2-1	TGTGCCAGCAGTCTAGGACTAGATAGGGAGCAGTTCTTC	CASSLGLDREQFF
.	TRBV2	.	TRBJ1-5	TGTGCCAGCACGGGGCATTCGGGAGATAGCAATCAGCCCCAGCATTTT	CASTGHSGDSNQPQHF
.	TRBV2	.	TRBJ2-1	TGTGCCAGCATAGAGGATCAATACAATGAGCAGTTCTTC	CASIEDQYNEQFF
TRBD1	TRBV7-9	.	TRBJ1-1	TGTGCCAGCAGCCTACTACAACAGGGGAAGACTGAAGCTTTCTTT	CASSLLQQGKTEAFF
TRBD1	TRBV25-1	.	TRBJ1-4	TGTGCCAGCAGTGATCCGGGGACAGAGAATGAAAAACTGTTTTTT	CASSDPGTENEKLFF
.	TRBV28	.	TRBJ1-5	TGTGCCAGCAGCCCCCTGCAGGGTAGGTCCCAGCATTTT	CASSPLQGRSQHF
TRBD1	TRBV7-9	.	TRBJ1-2	TGTGCCAGCAGCATAACAACGGGACAGGATGGGGGCTACACCTTC	CASSITTGQDGGYTF
.	TRBV4-3	.	TRBJ1-1	TGCGCCAGCAGGATCCAGGAGAACACTGAAGCTTTCTTT	CASRIQENTEAFF
.	TRBV5-1	once	TRBJ1-4	TGCGCCAGCAGCGCGCCAGGGCGGGAAAAACTGTTTTTT	CASSAPGREKLFF
.	TRBV9	.	TRBJ2-5	TGTGCCAGCAGCGGAGGACTCCTCCAAGAGACCCAGTACTTC	CASSGGLLQETQYF
TRBD1	TRBV10-3	few	TRBJ1-5	TGTGCCATCAGTGACAGGGGGCATGAGCAGCCCCAGCATTTT	CAISDRGHEQPQHF
.	TRBV29-1	.	TRBJ2-5	TGCAGCGCCGGCGATTGGGGCGAGGAGACCCAGTACTTC	CSAGDWGEETQYF